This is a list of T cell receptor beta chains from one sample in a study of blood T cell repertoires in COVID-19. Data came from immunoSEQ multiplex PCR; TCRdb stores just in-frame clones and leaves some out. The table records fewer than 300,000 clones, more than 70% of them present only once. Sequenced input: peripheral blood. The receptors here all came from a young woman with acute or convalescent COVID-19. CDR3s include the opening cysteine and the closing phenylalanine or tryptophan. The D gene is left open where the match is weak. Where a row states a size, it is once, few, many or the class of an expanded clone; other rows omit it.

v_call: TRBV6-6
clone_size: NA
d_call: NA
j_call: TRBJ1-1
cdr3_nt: TGTGCCAGCAGGATACCCTCGACTGCGGGCACTGAAGCTTTCTTT
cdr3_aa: CASRIPSTAGTEAFF

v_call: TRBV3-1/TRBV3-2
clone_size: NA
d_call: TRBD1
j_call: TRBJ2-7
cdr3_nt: TGTGCCAGCAGCCACGGGGACAGAGCCTACGAGCAGTACTTC
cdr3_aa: CASSHGDRAYEQYF

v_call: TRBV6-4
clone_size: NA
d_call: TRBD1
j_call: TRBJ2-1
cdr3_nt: TGTGCCAGCAGTCGACAGGGGGACAATGAGCAGTTCTTC
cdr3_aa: CASSRQGDNEQFF

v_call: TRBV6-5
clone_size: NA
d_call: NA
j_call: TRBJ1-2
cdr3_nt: TGTGCCAGCAGTTACCACACGAAGTATGGCTACACCTTC
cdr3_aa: CASSYHTKYGYTF

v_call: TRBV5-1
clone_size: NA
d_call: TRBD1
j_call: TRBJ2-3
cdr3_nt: TGCGCCAGCAGCTTGGTAATGAGACAGGGAACGGGCACAGATACGCAGTATTTT
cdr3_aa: CASSLVMRQGTGTDTQYF

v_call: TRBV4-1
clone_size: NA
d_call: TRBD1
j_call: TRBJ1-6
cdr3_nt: TGCGCCAGCAGCCAGCCGGGACAGAAGTATTCACCCCTCCACTTT
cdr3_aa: CASSQPGQKYSPLHF

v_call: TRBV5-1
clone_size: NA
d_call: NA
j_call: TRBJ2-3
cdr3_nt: TGCGCCAGCAGCTTGGCCCGGTGGGATACGCAGTATTTT
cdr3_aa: CASSLARWDTQYF

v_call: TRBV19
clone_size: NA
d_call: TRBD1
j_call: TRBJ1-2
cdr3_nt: TGTGCCAGTAGTCAAGGACAGGCTGTTTATTTAGGCGGCTACACCTTC
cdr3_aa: CASSQGQAVYLGGYTF

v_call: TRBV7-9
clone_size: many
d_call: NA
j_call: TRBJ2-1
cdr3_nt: TGTGCCAGCAGCAGGGGGGACATAGCGTGGGAGGGCCTTTCCTCCTACAATGAGCAGTTCTTC
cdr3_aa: CASSRGDIAWEGLSSYNEQFF

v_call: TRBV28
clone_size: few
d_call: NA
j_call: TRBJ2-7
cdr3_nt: TGTGCCAGCAGTTTACCCCAGGGCTACGAGCAGTACTTC
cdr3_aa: CASSLPQGYEQYF

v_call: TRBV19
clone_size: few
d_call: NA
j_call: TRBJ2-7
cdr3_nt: TGTGCCAGTACCCGCGGATTAAGCTCCTACGAGCAGTACTTC
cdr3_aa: CASTRGLSSYEQYF

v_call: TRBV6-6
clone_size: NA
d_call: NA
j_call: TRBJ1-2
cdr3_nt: TGTGCCAGCAGTTACTCGACGCGGGGTCAGAGTGGCTACACCTTC
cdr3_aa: CASSYSTRGQSGYTF

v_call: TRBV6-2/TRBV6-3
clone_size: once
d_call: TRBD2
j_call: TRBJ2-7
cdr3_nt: TGTGCCAGCAGTTACAGATTTTCGGGAGGGAATAGGGACTACGAGCAGTACTTC
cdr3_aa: CASSYRFSGGNRDYEQYF

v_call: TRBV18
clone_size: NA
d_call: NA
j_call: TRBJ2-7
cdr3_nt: TGTGCCAGCTCACCGAAAGGACGGACAGCCTACGAGCAGTACTTC
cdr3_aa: CASSPKGRTAYEQYF

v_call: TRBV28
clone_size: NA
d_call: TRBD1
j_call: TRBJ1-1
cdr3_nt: TGTGCCAGCAGTTTTGCAGGGGGAGGCACTGAAGCTTTCTTT
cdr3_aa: CASSFAGGGTEAFF

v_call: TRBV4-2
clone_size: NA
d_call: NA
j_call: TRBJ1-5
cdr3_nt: TGTGCCAGCAGCCACGAGGGTTTGGGGCAGCCCCAGCATTTT
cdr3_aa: CASSHEGLGQPQHF

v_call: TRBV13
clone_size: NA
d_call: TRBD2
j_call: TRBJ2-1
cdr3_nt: TGTGCCAGCAGCTCCCCCCCGGTAGCGGGAGGTTACAATGAGCAGTTCTTC
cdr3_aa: CASSSPPVAGGYNEQFF

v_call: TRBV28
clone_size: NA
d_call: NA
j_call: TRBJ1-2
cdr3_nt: TGTGCCAGCAGTTTGGGGCACACGGGGGGTTTTGGCTACACCTTC
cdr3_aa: CASSLGHTGGFGYTF

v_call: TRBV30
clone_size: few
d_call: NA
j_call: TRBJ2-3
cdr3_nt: TGTGCCTGGAGACAAAGCGGCACAGATACGCAGTATTTT
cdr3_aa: CAWRQSGTDTQYF

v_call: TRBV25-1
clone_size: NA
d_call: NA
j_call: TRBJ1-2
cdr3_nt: TGTGCCAGCAGTGAATTTAACGGGGGGAGAAACTATGGCTACACCTTC
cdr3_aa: CASSEFNGGRNYGYTF

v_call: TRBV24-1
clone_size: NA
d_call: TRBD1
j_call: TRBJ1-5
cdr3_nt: TGTGCCACCAGGGGACAGGGGGCTGGCCAGCCCCAGCATTTT
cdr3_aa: CATRGQGAGQPQHF

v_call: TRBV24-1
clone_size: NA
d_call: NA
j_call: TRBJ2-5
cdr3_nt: TGTGCCACCAGTGACAGGGGGGATAAAGAGACCCAGTACTTC
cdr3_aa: CATSDRGDKETQYF

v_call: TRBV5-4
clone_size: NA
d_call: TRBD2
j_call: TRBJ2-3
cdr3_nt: TGTGCCAGCAGGACGGGACTAGCGGGTCGCACAGATACGCAGTATTTT
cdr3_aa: CASRTGLAGRTDTQYF

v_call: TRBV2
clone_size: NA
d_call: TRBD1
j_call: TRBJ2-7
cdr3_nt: TGTGCCAGCAGGCCCGGGACAGGGGGCGACGAGCAGTACTTC
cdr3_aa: CASRPGTGGDEQYF

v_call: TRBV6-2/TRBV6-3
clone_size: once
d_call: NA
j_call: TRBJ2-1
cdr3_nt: TGTGCCAGCAGTCCCCTTTTCGGGAGCGATGAGCAGTTCTTC
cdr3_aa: CASSPLFGSDEQFF

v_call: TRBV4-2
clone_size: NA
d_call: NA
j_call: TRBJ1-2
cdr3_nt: TGTGCCAGCAGCCAATCTACGGGGGGGTGGAACTATGGCTACACCTTC
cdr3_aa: CASSQSTGGWNYGYTF

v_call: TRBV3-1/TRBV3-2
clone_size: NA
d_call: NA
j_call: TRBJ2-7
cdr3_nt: TGTGCCAGCAGCCAAGCGGTCGCCTCCTACGAGCAGTACTTC
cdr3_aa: CASSQAVASYEQYF

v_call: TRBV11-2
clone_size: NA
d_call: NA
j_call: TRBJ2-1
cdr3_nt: TGTGCCAGCAGCCCCCTGATAGCCGAGGTCTCCAATGAGCAGTTCTTC
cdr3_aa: CASSPLIAEVSNEQFF

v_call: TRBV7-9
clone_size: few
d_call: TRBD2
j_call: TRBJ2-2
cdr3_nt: TGTGCCAGCAGCTTAGCGGGACTAGCGGGAGGGGAGAACACCGGGGAGCTGTTTTTT
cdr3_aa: CASSLAGLAGGENTGELFF

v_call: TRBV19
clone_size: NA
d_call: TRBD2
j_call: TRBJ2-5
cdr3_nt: TGTGCCAGTAGGGCTAGCGGGAGTGAGACCCAGTACTTC
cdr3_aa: CASRASGSETQYF

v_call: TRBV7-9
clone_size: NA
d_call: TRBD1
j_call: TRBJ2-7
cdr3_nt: TGTGCCAGCAGCCTTCCGGGACAGGGGTACGAGCAGTACTTC
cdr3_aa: CASSLPGQGYEQYF

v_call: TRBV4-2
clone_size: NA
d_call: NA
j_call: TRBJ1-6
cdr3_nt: TGTGCCAGCAGCCAAGATTACGCAGGAATCAATTCACCCCTCCACTTT
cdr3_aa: CASSQDYAGINSPLHF

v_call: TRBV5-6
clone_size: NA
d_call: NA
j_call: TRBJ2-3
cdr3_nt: TGTGCCAGCAGCTTGGAACGTCGTTCGCGGGATACGCAGTATTTT
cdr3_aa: CASSLERRSRDTQYF